Below are 8 T cell receptor beta chains sequenced from a single sample in a study of cytomegalovirus exposure and HLA in healthy donors. Researchers ran the PCR with 60 Vbeta and 13 Jbeta primers. Libraries were prepared by immunoSEQ multiplex PCR; TCRdb keeps only in-frame clonotypes and omits some of them. This sample's table has approximately 70,000 clones. Source material: PBMCs. Every receptor here comes from a woman aged 40 to 55 in good health and CMV-seropositive.

The chain combines TRBV29-1 with TRBJ2-5; D unclear. The V gene's germline CDR1 is SQVTM and CDR2 ANQGSEA. The CDR3 has 12 amino acids. Trimming took off 3 bases at V and 1 base at J, with 6 bases between the two ends. The CDR3 sequence is CSVDDTQETQYF. As DNA, the CDR3 is TGCAGCGTTGACGACACCCAAGAGACCCAGTACTTC. The complete variable domain, with remaining parts taken from reference TRBV29-1 and TRBJ2-5, reads SAVISQKPSRDICQRGTSLTIQCQVDSQVTMMFWYRQQPGQSLTLIATANQGSEATYESGFVIDKFPISRPNLTFSTLTVSNMSPEDSSIYLCSVDDTQETQYFGPGTRLLVL.

V and J are TRBV7-2 and TRBJ2-5; D ambiguous. In germline, CDR1 is SGHTA, CDR2 FQGNSA. Trimming pared 0 bases from V and 5 bases from J, leaving 16 bases between. This CDR3 is built from 16 residues. CDR3 nucleotide sequence: TGTGCCAGCAGCTTAGCGCCTAGAACCGACGGGGAGACCCAGTACTTC. Its protein product is CASSLAPRTDGETQYF.

The genes are TRBV5-1 and TRBJ2-1; TRBD2 aligns across 7 bases. V shed 0 bases and J 6 bases; nucleotides not matched to a gene: 6. The CDR3 is 15 amino acids. Germline V gives CDR1 SGHRS, CDR2 YFSETQ. The CDR3 DNA follows: TGCGCCAGCAGCTTGGGACTAGCCGCGGGCAATGAGCAGTTCTTC. Its translation: CASSLGLAAGNEQFF.

V gene TRBV29-1 combines with J gene TRBJ2-3; 14 bases agree with TRBD2. V was clipped by 5 bases and J by 5 bases; unmatched bases: 6. Per germline, CDR1 SQVTM and CDR2 ANQGSEA. This CDR3 comprises 15 residues. The DNA of the CDR3 is TGCAGCGTTAGGGGACTAGCGGGAGATGGAGATACGCAGTATTTT. This codes for CSVRGLAGDGDTQYF.

This rearrangement joins TRBV7-2 to TRBJ2-5; 16 bases are shared with TRBD2. The CDR3 loop spans 17 amino acids. Germline lookup yields CDR1 SGHTA and CDR2 FQGNSA. With V trimmed by 1 base and J by 6 bases, 5 bases remained unmatched. CDR3 region: CASSLVGLAGGPQTQYF. CDR3 DNA: TGTGCCAGCAGCTTAGTGGGACTAGCGGGGGGGCCGCAGACCCAGTACTTC. The full variable domain, completed using reference TRBV7-2 and TRBJ2-5, is GAGVSQSPSNKVTEKGKDVELRCDPISGHTALYWYRQSLGQGLEFLIYFQGNSAPDKSGLPSDRFSAERTGGSVSTLTIQRTQQEDSAVYLCASSLVGLAGGPQTQYFGPGTRLLVL.

J is TRBJ2-3 and V is TRBV6-4; TRBD2 aligns across 9 bases. V trimming: 2 bases; J trimming: 4 bases; junction bases outside the gene matches: 1. Germline assignment: CDR1 MRHNA and CDR2 SNTAGT. CDR3 size: 14 residues. The CDR3 loop is CASSDGGGADTQYF. The CDR3 bases are TGTGCCAGCAGTGACGGCGGGGGGGCAGATACGCAGTATTTT.

This rearrangement joins TRBV5-6 to TRBJ2-7; 13 bases are a match to TRBD2. The CDR3 runs 16 residues. Germline lookup yields CDR1 SGHDT and CDR2 YYEEEE. J was trimmed by 7 bases and V by 3 bases; bases with no gene match: 10. This CDR3 is CASSSTSGGVLGEQYF. The CDR3 DNA reads as TGTGCCAGCAGCTCCACTAGCGGGGGGGTTCTTGGAGAGCAGTACTTC.

The chain employs TRBV18 and TRBJ1-5; D possibly corresponds to TRBD1 (5 bases). CDR3 size: 13 residues. Trimming cost V 3 bases and J 7 bases, with 10 bases left between them. Germline CDR1 KGHSH, CDR2 LQKENI. The CDR3 protein is CASSPEGKQPQHF. The DNA for the CDR3 is TGTGCCAGCTCACCGGAGGGGAAGCAGCCCCAGCATTTT. Drawing the rest from reference TRBV18 and TRBJ1-5, the complete variable domain is NAGVMQNPRHLVRRRGQEARLRCSPMKGHSHVYWYRQLPEEGLKFMVYLQKENIIDESGMPKERFSAEFPKEGPSILRIQQVVRGDSAAYFCASSPEGKQPQHFGDGTRLSIL.